This TCR beta chain stems from a study of post-analysis software for immune sequencing data. Overall study findings and caveats: Patients used several TRBV segments, including TRBV5-6, TRBV5-1 and TRBV20-1, more often than controls. Same-batch samples co-clustered strongly by F measure.

CDR1 and CDR2 from the germline V gene are DFQATT and SNEGSKA (reference sequence). The CDR3 is 15 residues long. In this sample, this clonotype turned up a few times. Its antigen remains unknown. Researchers reported that TCR beta cDNA libraries carried unique molecular identifiers. TCRdb reprocessed the PCR reads with MiXCR, giving one entry per CDR3 protein. The sample includes 650,000 to 900,000 distinct CDR3 sequences, roughly 46% of them seen just once. V is TRBV20-1 and J is TRBJ2-4; TRBD2 is a possible D gene (6 bases). The closer fit of TRBJ2-7 to the DNA end suggests the J call may be wrong. Sequencing was done on a sample of blood. This clonotype was sampled from a girl aged 10-17 years with multiple sclerosis. CDR3 sequence reads: CSARVGRPGGYEQYF. In DNA form, the CDR3 reads TGCAGTGCTAGAGTGGGGAGGCCAGGAGGCTACGAGCAGTACTTC.